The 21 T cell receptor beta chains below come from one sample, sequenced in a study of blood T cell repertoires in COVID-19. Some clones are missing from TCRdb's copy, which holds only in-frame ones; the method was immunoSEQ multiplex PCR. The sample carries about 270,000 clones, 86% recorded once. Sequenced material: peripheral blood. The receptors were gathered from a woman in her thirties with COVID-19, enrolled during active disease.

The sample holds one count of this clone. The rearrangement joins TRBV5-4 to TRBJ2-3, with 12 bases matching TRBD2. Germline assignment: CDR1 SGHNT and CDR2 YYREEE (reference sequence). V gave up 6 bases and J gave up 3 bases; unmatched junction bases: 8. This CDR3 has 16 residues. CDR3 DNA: TGTGCCAGCACCCAACGGACTAGCGGGGTAACAGATACGCAGTATTTT. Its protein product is CASTQRTSGVTDTQYF.

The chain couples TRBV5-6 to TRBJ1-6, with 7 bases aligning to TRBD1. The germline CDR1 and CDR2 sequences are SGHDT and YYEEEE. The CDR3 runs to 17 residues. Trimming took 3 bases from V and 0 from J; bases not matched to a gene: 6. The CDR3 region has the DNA TGTGCCAGCAGCTATTCAGGGGGGTACTCCTATAATTCACCCCTCCACTTT. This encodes CASSYSGGYSYNSPLHF.

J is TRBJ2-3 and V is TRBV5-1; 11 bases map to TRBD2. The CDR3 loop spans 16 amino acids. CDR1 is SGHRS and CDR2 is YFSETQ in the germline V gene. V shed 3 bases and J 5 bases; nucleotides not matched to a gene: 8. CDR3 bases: TGCGCCAGCAGCTGGGGCTCTAGCGGGGGGCAAGATACGCAGTATTTT. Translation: CASSWGSSGGQDTQYF.

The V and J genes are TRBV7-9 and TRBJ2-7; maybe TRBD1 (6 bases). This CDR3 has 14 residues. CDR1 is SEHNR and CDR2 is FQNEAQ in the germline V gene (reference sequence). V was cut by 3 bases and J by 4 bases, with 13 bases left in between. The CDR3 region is CASSLGDNIYEQYF. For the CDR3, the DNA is TGTGCCAGCAGCTTGGGGGACAACATTTACGAGCAGTACTTC.

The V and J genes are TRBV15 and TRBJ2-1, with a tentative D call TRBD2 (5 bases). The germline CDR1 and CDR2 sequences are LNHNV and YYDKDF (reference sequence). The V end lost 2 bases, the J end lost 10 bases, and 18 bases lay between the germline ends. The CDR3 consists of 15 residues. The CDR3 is CATSRPQYGDVEQFF. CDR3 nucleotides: TGTGCCACCAGCAGACCCCAGTACGGGGATGTAGAGCAGTTCTTC.

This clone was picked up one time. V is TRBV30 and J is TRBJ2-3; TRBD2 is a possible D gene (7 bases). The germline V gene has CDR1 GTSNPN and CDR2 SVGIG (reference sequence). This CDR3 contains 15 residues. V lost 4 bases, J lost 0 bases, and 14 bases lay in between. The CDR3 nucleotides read TGTGCCTGGACCCTGCGGGGGCCGAGCACAGATACGCAGTATTTT. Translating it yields CAWTLRGPSTDTQYF. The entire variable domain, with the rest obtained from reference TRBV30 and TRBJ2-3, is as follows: SQTIHQWPATLVQPVGSPLSLECTVEGTSNPNLYWYRQAAGRGLQLLFYSVGIGQISSEVPQNLSASRPQDRQFILSSKKLLLSDSGFYLCAWTLRGPSTDTQYFGPGTRLTVL.

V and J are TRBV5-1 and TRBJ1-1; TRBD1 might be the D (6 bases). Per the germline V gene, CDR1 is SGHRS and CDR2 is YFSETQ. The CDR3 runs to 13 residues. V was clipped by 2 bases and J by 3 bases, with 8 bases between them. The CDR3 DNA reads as TGCGCCAGCAGCTTACAGGGAGACACTGAAGCTTTCTTT. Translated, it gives CASSLQGDTEAFF.

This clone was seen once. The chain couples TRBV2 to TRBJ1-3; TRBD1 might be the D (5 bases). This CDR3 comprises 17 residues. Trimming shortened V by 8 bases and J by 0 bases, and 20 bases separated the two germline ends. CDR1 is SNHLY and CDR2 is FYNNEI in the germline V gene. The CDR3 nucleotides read TGTGCCAGCTCATCACCGCTCCAGGGAATCTCTGGAAACACCATATATTTT. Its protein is CASSSPLQGISGNTIYF. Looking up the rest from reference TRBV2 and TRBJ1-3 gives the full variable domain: EPEVTQTPSHQVTQMGQEVILRCVPISNHLYFYWYRQILGQKVEFLVSFYNNEISEKSEIFDDQFSVERPDGSNFTLKIRSTKLEDSAMYFCASSSPLQGISGNTIYFGEGSWLTVV.

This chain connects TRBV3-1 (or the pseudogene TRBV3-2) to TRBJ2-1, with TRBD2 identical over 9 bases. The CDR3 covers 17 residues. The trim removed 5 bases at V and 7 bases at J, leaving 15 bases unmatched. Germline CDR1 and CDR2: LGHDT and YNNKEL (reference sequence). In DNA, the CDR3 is TGTGCCAGCAGCTTACTTACAGGGCGGGGGGGTCCAAATGAGCAGTTCTTC. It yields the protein CASSLLTGRGGPNEQFF.

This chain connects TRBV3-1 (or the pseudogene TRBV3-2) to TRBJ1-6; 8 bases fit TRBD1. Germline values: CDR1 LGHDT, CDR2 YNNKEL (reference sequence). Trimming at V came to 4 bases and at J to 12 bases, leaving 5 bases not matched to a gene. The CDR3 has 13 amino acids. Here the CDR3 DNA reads TGTGCCAGCAGCCCCAACGACAGGGGACCCCTCCACTTT. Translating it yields CASSPNDRGPLHF.

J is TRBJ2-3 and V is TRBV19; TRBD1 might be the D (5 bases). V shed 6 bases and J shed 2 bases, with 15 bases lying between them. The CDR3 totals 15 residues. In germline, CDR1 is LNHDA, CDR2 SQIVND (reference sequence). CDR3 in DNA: TGTGCCAGTAGGGTGGGGCTCGGCCTCACAGATACGCAGTATTTT. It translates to CASRVGLGLTDTQYF.

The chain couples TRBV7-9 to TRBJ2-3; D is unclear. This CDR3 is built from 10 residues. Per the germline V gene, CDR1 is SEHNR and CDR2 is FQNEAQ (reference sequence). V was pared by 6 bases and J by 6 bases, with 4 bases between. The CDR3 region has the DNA TGTGCCAGCAGACGGGATACGCAGTATTTT. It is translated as CASRRDTQYF.

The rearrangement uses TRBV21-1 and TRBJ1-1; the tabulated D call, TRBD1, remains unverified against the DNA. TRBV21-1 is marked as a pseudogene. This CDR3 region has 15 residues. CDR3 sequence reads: CASSNPGHPNTEAFF. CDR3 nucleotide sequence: TGTGCCAGCAGCAATCCAGGACACCCGAACACTGAAGCTTTCTTT.

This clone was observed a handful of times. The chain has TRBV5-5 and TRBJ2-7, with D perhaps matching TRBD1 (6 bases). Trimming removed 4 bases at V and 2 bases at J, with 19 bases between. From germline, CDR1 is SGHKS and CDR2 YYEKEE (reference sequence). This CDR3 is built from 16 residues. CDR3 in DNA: TGTGCCAGCAGCGTAAACCCGGGACAAGGGGCCTACGAGCAGTACTTC. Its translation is CASSVNPGQGAYEQYF.

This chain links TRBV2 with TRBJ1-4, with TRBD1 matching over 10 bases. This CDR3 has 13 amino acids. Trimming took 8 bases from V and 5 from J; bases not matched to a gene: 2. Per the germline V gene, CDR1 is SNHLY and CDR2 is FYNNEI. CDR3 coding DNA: TGTGCCAGCGGGGGACAGGGGAATGAAAAACTGTTTTTT. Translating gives CASGGQGNEKLFF.

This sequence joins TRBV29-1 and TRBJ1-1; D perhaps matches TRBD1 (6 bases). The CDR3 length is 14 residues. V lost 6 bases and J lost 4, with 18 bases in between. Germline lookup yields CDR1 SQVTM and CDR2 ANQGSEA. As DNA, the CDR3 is TGCAGCGTGCCACCTGAACACAGGGCCACTGAAGCTTTCTTT. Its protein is CSVPPEHRATEAFF.

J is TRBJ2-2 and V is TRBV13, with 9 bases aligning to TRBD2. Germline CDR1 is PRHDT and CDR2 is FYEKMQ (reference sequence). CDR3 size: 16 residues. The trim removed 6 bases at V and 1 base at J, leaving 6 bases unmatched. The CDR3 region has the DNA TGTGCCAGCAGTTATGCGGGGGGGCGGAACACCGGGGAGCTGTTTTTT. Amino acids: CASSYAGGRNTGELFF.

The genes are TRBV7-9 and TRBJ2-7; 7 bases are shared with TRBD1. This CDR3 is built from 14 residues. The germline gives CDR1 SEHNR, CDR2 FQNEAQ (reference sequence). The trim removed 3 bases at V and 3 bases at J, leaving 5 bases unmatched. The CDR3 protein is CASSLVQGYYEQYF. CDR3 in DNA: TGTGCCAGCAGCTTGGTACAGGGGTACTACGAGCAGTACTTC.

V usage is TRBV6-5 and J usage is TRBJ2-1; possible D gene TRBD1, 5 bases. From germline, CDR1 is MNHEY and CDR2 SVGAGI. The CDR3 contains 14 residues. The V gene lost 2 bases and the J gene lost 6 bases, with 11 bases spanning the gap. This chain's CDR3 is CASSYKGQGNEQFF. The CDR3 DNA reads TGTGCCAGCAGTTACAAGGGGCAGGGCAATGAGCAGTTCTTC.

The CDR3 bases are TGTGCCACCAGCAGAGCCGACAACACAGATACGCAGTATTTT. Protein: CATSRADNTDTQYF. The chain uses TRBV15 and TRBJ2-3; D not resolved. Germline V gene sequence: CDR1 LNHNV, CDR2 YYDKDF (reference sequence). V gave up 1 base and J gave up 2 bases, with 7 bases separating them. The CDR3 extends over 14 amino acids.

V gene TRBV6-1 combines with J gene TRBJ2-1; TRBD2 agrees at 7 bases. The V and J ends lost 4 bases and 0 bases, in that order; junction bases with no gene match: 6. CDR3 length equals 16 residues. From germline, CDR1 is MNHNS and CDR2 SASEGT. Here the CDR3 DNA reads TGTGCCAGCAGTGCTTCGGGGGGTCTCTCCTACAATGAGCAGTTCTTC. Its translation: CASSASGGLSYNEQFF.